The 23 T cell receptor beta chains listed next were all sequenced from one sample in a study of shared T cell receptors in the human thymus. Libraries were prepared by immunoSEQ multiplex PCR; TCRdb keeps only in-frame clonotypes and omits some of them. The sample carries 600,000 or so clones, about 90% recorded once. The data were also submitted as part of a second study, on human thymus T cells.

Source material: thymocytes. The receptors were gathered from a boy less than two years old with a congenital heart defect.

V usage is TRBV4-3 and J usage is TRBJ2-1; 8 bases agree with TRBD2. The CDR3 runs to 17 residues. Germline loops: CDR1 LGHNA, CDR2 YSLEER. Unmatched junction bases numbered 9, after V lost 0 bases and J lost 5 bases. CDR3 coding DNA: TGCGCCAGCAGCCAAGAGAAAACTAGCGGATTAGACAATGAGCAGTTCTTC. It encodes CASSQEKTSGLDNEQFF.

V and J are TRBV5-8 and TRBJ1-2; the D gene is possibly TRBD1 (5 bases). Trimming removed 4 bases at V and 7 bases at J, with 11 bases between. The CDR3 is 12 residues long. The germline V gene encodes CDR1 SGHTS and CDR2 YDEGEE. As DNA, the CDR3 is TGTGCCAGCAGCCAGAAGACAGTTGGCTACACCTTC. Amino acid sequence: CASSQKTVGYTF.

The chain employs TRBV2 and TRBJ2-3; D might be TRBD2 (6 bases). Looked up from germline, CDR1 is SNHLY and CDR2 is FYNNEI. The V end was cut by 6 bases, the J end by 3 bases, with 7 bases between. The CDR3 consists of 12 residues. This chain's CDR3 is CASRGGTDTQYF. As DNA, the CDR3 is TGTGCCAGCAGGGGGGGTACAGATACGCAGTATTTT.

The V gene is TRBV6-4, the J gene TRBJ2-1; 11 nucleotides line up with TRBD2. CDR1 and CDR2 from the germline V gene are MRHNA and SNTAGT. The CDR3 has 16 residues. V trimming: 3 bases; J trimming: 5 bases; junction bases outside the gene matches: 6. The CDR3: CASSEIAGGLDNEQFF. The CDR3 nucleotides are TGTGCCAGCAGTGAGATAGCGGGGGGGCTGGACAATGAGCAGTTCTTC.

The sample holds a few counts of this clone. The chain employs TRBV15 and TRBJ2-4; perhaps TRBD1 as D (6 bases). The CDR3 is made up of 14 amino acids. Germline CDR1 LNHNV, CDR2 YYDKDF (reference sequence). The V and J ends lost 8 bases and 1 base respectively, with 12 bases between them. The CDR3 sequence is CATGGQGAKNIQYF. CDR3 nucleotide sequence: TGTGCCACCGGGGGTCAGGGGGCCAAAAACATTCAGTACTTC.

The J gene is TRBJ2-2, the V gene TRBV7-3; possibly TRBD2 for D (5 bases). The germline V gene encodes CDR1 SGHTA and CDR2 FQGTGA. Trimming took 4 bases from V and 6 from J, leaving 15 bases between them. The CDR3 covers 15 residues. The CDR3 here is CASSSPKVGAGELFF. DNA of the CDR3: TGTGCCAGCAGCTCCCCGAAGGTCGGGGCCGGGGAGCTGTTTTTT. The full variable domain, its missing parts supplied by reference TRBV7-3 and TRBJ2-2, is GAGVSQTPSNKVTEKGKYVELRCDPISGHTALYWYRQSLGQGPEFLIYFQGTGAADDSGLPNDRFFAVRPEGSVSTLKIQRTERGDSAVYLCASSSPKVGAGELFFGEGSRLTVL.

The chain has TRBV18 and TRBJ2-7, with a weak D call TRBD1 (6 bases). CDR3 size: 17 residues. The V end was cut by 2 bases, the J end by 2 bases, with 19 bases between. CDR1 KGHSH and CDR2 LQKENI come from the germline V gene. The CDR3 DNA reads as TGTGCCAGCTCACCAGGTCGCGACAGGCACCGAACCTACGAGCAGTACTTC. It yields the protein CASSPGRDRHRTYEQYF.

The chain carries TRBV19 and TRBJ1-4; a possible D gene is TRBD1 (5 bases). From germline, CDR1 is LNHDA and CDR2 SQIVND (reference sequence). The CDR3 runs to 17 residues. V shed 6 bases and J shed 7 bases, with 24 bases lying between them. CDR3 coding DNA: TGTGCCAGTAGCCCCGACCCCGGACAAGTCCTTGGTGAAAAACTGTTTTTT. Protein product: CASSPDPGQVLGEKLFF. The complete variable domain, with remaining parts taken from reference TRBV19 and TRBJ1-4, reads DGGITQSPKYLFRKEGQNVTLSCEQNLNHDAMYWYRQDPGQGLRLIYYSQIVNDFQKGDIAEGYSVSREKKESFPLTVTSAQKNPTAFYLCASSPDPGQVLGEKLFFGSGTQLSVL.

This chain connects TRBV7-8 to TRBJ1-3, with 9 bases that match TRBD1. The CDR3 totals 15 residues. V lost 5 bases, J lost 0 bases, and 2 bases stayed unmatched. Germline CDR1 SGHVS, CDR2 FQNEAQ. The CDR3 protein is CASSEDRGSGNTIYF. The CDR3 DNA reads as TGTGCCAGCAGCGAGGACAGGGGCTCTGGAAACACCATATATTTT.

This clone came up once. This chain joins TRBV14 and TRBJ1-2; D is undetermined. Deletions cut 7 bases from V and 5 bases from J, with 14 bases between. The CDR3 length is 13 residues. Germline V gene data show CDR1 as SGHDN and CDR2 as FVKESK. The CDR3 loop reads CASKWVGGYGYTF. CDR3 DNA sequence: TGTGCCAGCAAGTGGGTAGGAGGGTATGGCTACACCTTC.

The J gene is TRBJ2-2, the V gene TRBV7-6; tentative D call: TRBD1 (5 bases). The CDR3 length is 13 residues. V lost 4 bases and J lost 4, with 7 bases in between. Germline V lookup: CDR1 SGHVS, CDR2 FNYEAQ. The CDR3 spells CASSSRATGELFF. CDR3 sequence (DNA): TGTGCCAGCAGCTCCAGGGCCACCGGGGAGCTGTTTTTT.

The chain combines TRBV6-5 with TRBJ2-7, with TRBD2 matching over 8 bases. Germline V lookup: CDR1 MNHEY, CDR2 SVGAGI. V shed 6 bases and J 5 bases; nucleotides not matched to a gene: 12. This CDR3 has 15 amino acids. This CDR3 reads CASSRKAGVTHEQYF. The DNA of the CDR3 is TGTGCCAGCAGCCGAAAAGCGGGAGTAACCCACGAGCAGTACTTC.

V is TRBV28 and J is TRBJ1-4, with 7 nucleotides matching TRBD1. This CDR3 region has 15 residues. V shed 5 bases and J 6 bases; nucleotides not matched to a gene: 9. Germline V lookup: CDR1 MDHEN, CDR2 SYDVKM. The CDR3 DNA follows: TGTGCCAGCAGTGATTTGGACAGGACGGATGAAAAACTGTTTTTT. As protein: CASSDLDRTDEKLFF.

This clone was detected a few times. The rearrangement uses TRBV5-1 and TRBJ2-3; 13 nucleotides agree with TRBD2. V dropped 0 bases and J dropped 3; count of bases not matched to a gene: 4. The germline CDR1 and CDR2 sequences are SGHRS and YFSETQ. This CDR3 contains 17 residues. The CDR3 spells CASSLETSGRRTDTQYF. For the CDR3, the DNA is TGCGCCAGCAGCTTGGAGACTAGCGGGAGGAGGACAGATACGCAGTATTTT.

Here the CDR3 reads CASGLAGPGLAHNEQFF. The CDR3 DNA is TGTGCTAGTGGTTTGGCAGGGCCTGGACTAGCTCACAATGAGCAGTTCTTC. V gene TRBV12-5 combines with J gene TRBJ2-1; 8 bases map to TRBD2. Germline V gives CDR1 LGHNT, CDR2 FRNRAP. This CDR3 region has 17 residues. V lost 1 base, J lost 5 bases, and 10 bases stayed unmatched.

The genes are TRBV6-6 and TRBJ2-7; 12 bases map to TRBD2. The CDR3 runs 15 residues. V lost 5 bases and J lost 4; bases outside the gene matches: 6. Per germline, CDR1 MNHNY and CDR2 SVGAGI (reference sequence). DNA of the CDR3: TGTGCCAGCAGTGCCTCTAGCGGGAGGGGGTACGAGCAGTACTTC. Amino acid sequence: CASSASSGRGYEQYF.

The chain employs TRBV19 and TRBJ1-2; no clear D. The CDR3 runs 13 residues. Looked up from germline, CDR1 is LNHDA and CDR2 is SQIVND (reference sequence). V was cut by 5 bases and J by 1 base, with 8 bases left in between. CDR3 residues: CASSLVFNYGYTF. CDR3 in DNA: TGTGCCAGTAGTCTAGTCTTTAACTATGGCTACACCTTC.

The chain employs TRBV6-6 and TRBJ1-4; 9 nucleotides align to TRBD1. The CDR3 covers 16 residues. V dropped 6 bases and J dropped 0; count of bases not matched to a gene: 5. The germline gives CDR1 MNHNY, CDR2 SVGAGI (reference sequence). CDR3 region: CASSWTGEATNEKLFF. Written as DNA, the CDR3 is TGTGCCAGCAGCTGGACAGGGGAGGCAACTAATGAAAAACTGTTTTTT.

V usage is TRBV6-4 and J usage is TRBJ2-2, with D perhaps TRBD2 (6 bases). CDR3 length: 14 residues. The germline gives CDR1 MRHNA, CDR2 SNTAGT. V was shortened by 5 bases and J by 1 base, with 8 bases between the two germline ends. CDR3 residues: CASSLALNTGELFF. The CDR3 DNA sequence: TGTGCCAGCAGTCTAGCGTTGAACACCGGGGAGCTGTTTTTT.

The CDR3, as DNA: TGTGCCAGCAGCTTGAGAACAGGGGAGCCAGCCACAGATACGCAGTATTTT. Translating it yields CASSLRTGEPATDTQYF. The V call is TRBV7-6, the J call TRBJ2-3; 7 bases are shared with TRBD1. CDR1 SGHVS and CDR2 FNYEAQ come from the germline V gene. V lost 3 bases and J lost 2; bases outside the gene matches: 11. The CDR3 is made up of 17 amino acids. Looking up the rest from reference TRBV7-6 and TRBJ2-3 gives the full variable domain: GAGVSQSPRYKVTKRGQDVALRCDPISGHVSLYWYRQALGQGPEFLTYFNYEAQQDKSGLPNDRFSAERPEGSISTLTIQRTEQRDSAMYRCASSLRTGEPATDTQYFGPGTRLTVL.

V usage is TRBV11-2 and J usage is TRBJ1-1, with D perhaps matching TRBD1 (6 bases). V lost 0 bases to trimming and J lost 6 bases, with 14 bases between them. The germline CDR1 and CDR2 sequences are SGHAT and FQNNGV. CDR3 length: 15 amino acids. The CDR3 DNA follows: TGTGCCAGCAGCTTAGAAAGGGGGGGCGCTTCTGAAGCTTTCTTT. This translates into CASSLERGGASEAFF.

V and J are TRBV5-1 and TRBJ2-7; weak D call: TRBD2 (6 bases). Germline values: CDR1 SGHRS, CDR2 YFSETQ. The V end was cut by 6 bases, the J end by 4 bases, with 17 bases between. The CDR3 contains 14 residues. In DNA form, the CDR3 reads TGCGCCAGCACGGATCCGGGGGAGAGGTACGAGCAGTACTTC. Translation: CASTDPGERYEQYF.

The DNA for the CDR3 is TGTGCCAGCAGTGAAGGGGGCAGTAACTATGGCTACACCTTC. Encoded protein: CASSEGGSNYGYTF. The chain uses TRBV25-1 and TRBJ1-2, with a tentative D call TRBD1 (6 bases). Trimming cost V 2 bases and J 1 base, with 8 bases left between them. The CDR3 is 14 amino acids. Germline V gives CDR1 MGHDK, CDR2 SYGVNS.